The 29 T cell receptor beta chains given below trace back to one sample, sequenced in a study of blood T cell repertoires in COVID-19. The protocol was immunoSEQ multiplex PCR, while the TCRdb copy is restricted to in-frame clones and leaves out a portion. In the table there are hundreds of thousands of clones, 85% to 90% of which are singletons. Sequencing was carried out using PBMCs or T cells enriched from blood (not recorded which). Receptors originate from a woman in her late teens or twenties with acute COVID-19.

The V gene is TRBV9, the J gene TRBJ2-1; TRBD2 matches 8 bases. Looked up from germline, CDR1 is SGDLS and CDR2 is YYNGEE. V lost 0 bases, J lost 3 bases, and 2 bases stayed unmatched. There are 15 residues in the CDR3. The CDR3 DNA sequence: TGTGCCAGCAGCGTAGATAGCGGGGTCTACAATGAGCAGTTCTTC. It encodes CASSVDSGVYNEQFF.

This rearrangement joins TRBV14 to TRBJ1-2; D not resolved. The CDR3 runs 13 residues. V was cut by 0 bases and J by 6 bases, with 8 bases left in between. Germline CDR1 reads SGHDN; CDR2 reads FVKESK. In DNA form, the CDR3 reads TGTGCCAGCAGCCAAGAGCTGCGCCATGGCTACACCTTC. Protein sequence: CASSQELRHGYTF.

The genes are TRBV6-1 and TRBJ1-4; TRBD1 aligns across 7 bases. The germline V gene has CDR1 MNHNS and CDR2 SASEGT. The CDR3 has 16 residues. V lost 4 bases and J lost 3; bases outside the gene matches: 8. The CDR3 loop reads CASSATPGGSNEKLFF. The CDR3, as DNA: TGTGCCAGCAGTGCCACCCCAGGGGGGTCTAATGAAAAACTGTTTTTT.

The J gene is TRBJ1-2, the V gene TRBV6-5; D possibly corresponds to TRBD1 (6 bases). V was clipped by 5 bases and J by 0 bases, with 13 bases between them. Germline-derived CDR1 and CDR2 are MNHEY and SVGAGI. This CDR3 has 15 residues. CDR3 nucleotides: TGTGCCAGCAGTCAGGACAGATGGACTAACTATGGCTACACCTTC. Encoded protein: CASSQDRWTNYGYTF.

Relative to its sample, this clone is medium-sized. The chain employs TRBV30 and TRBJ1-5, with unresolved D. The CDR3 totals 15 residues. Trimming pared 0 bases from V and 2 bases from J, leaving 11 bases between. Looked up from germline, CDR1 is GTSNPN and CDR2 is SVGIG (reference sequence). The chain's CDR3 is CAWSVLEGGNQPQHF. The DNA for the CDR3 is TGTGCCTGGAGTGTATTAGAGGGAGGCAATCAGCCCCAGCATTTT.

This chain links TRBV7-2 with TRBJ1-1; TRBD1 might be the D (6 bases). The CDR3 totals 15 residues. CDR1 is SGHTA, CDR2 FQGNSA, per germline. The V and J ends lost 5 bases and 0 bases respectively, with 13 bases between them. This CDR3 is CASSPRTAMNTEAFF. The CDR3 DNA sequence: TGTGCCAGCAGCCCTCGGACAGCAATGAACACTGAAGCTTTCTTT.

V usage is TRBV7-9 and J usage is TRBJ2-2; 9 nucleotides line up with TRBD2. Per the germline V gene, CDR1 is SEHNR and CDR2 is FQNEAQ (reference sequence). This CDR3 comprises 15 residues. Germline trimming cut 3 bases from V and 5 bases from J; bases unmatched to any gene: 4. For the CDR3, the DNA is TGTGCCAGCAGCTTGCGGGAGGGCTCTACCGGGGAGCTGTTTTTT. Its translation is CASSLREGSTGELFF.

The chain combines TRBV1 with TRBJ2-5; the table calls TRBD2, which could not be checked here. TRBV1 is a pseudogene locus. The CDR3 runs to 18 residues. The CDR3 nucleotides read TGCACCAGCAGACAAGGACTAGCGCCCGAAGGGCGCCAAGAGACCCAGTACTTC. This sequence encodes CTSRQGLAPEGRQETQYF.

The chain recombines TRBV4-1 with TRBJ2-7; 9 bases agree with TRBD1. The CDR3 is 16 amino acids. Germline V lookup: CDR1 MGHRA, CDR2 YSYEKL. V trimming: 3 bases; J trimming: 3 bases; junction bases outside the gene matches: 9. For the CDR3, the DNA is TGCGCCAGCAGCCAGCTTCCCGGGACAGGGATCTACGAGCAGTACTTC. Its translation is CASSQLPGTGIYEQYF.

This clone was detected a few times. The genes are TRBV24-1 and TRBJ2-2, with D unclear. Looked up from germline, CDR1 is KGHDR and CDR2 is SFDVKD. V was pared by 0 bases and J by 1 base, with 11 bases between. This CDR3 is 17 amino acids long. The CDR3 sequence is CATSDLPTGLNTGELFF. CDR3 nucleotide sequence: TGTGCCACCAGTGATTTGCCGACTGGATTGAACACCGGGGAGCTGTTTTTT.

V usage is TRBV30 and J usage is TRBJ2-5; 7 bases are shared with TRBD2. The CDR3 consists of 12 residues. The junction had 4 bases not matched to a gene; V was cut back by 5 bases and J by 4 bases. Germline-derived CDR1 and CDR2 are GTSNPN and SVGIG (reference sequence). The CDR3 here is CAWETGGETQYF. CDR3 DNA: TGTGCCTGGGAGACGGGAGGAGAGACCCAGTACTTC. The variable domain in full, with the rest retrieved from reference TRBV30 and TRBJ2-5, is SQTIHQWPATLVQPVGSPLSLECTVEGTSNPNLYWYRQAAGRGLQLLFYSVGIGQISSEVPQNLSASRPQDRQFILSSKKLLLSDSGFYLCAWETGGETQYFGPGTRLLVL.

V and J are TRBV5-1 and TRBJ2-3; 8 bases map to TRBD2. There are 16 residues in the CDR3. The V gene end was trimmed by 3 bases and the J gene end by 1 base; junction bases not matched to a gene: 7. Germline CDR1 is SGHRS and CDR2 is YFSETQ. Here the CDR3 DNA reads TGCGCCAGCAGCTGGGAGGGGACTAGGGGCACAGATACGCAGTATTTT. Translation gives CASSWEGTRGTDTQYF.

In its sample, this clone was seen a few times. This chain uses TRBV7-2 with TRBJ1-5; TRBD1 matches at 9 bases. Germline V gene lookup returns CDR1 SGHTA and CDR2 FQGNSA. The V gene end was trimmed by 5 bases and the J gene end by 6 bases; junction bases not matched to a gene: 8. This CDR3 has 15 amino acids. CDR3: CASSPAPGQGQPQHF. CDR3 sequence (DNA): TGTGCCAGCAGCCCCGCCCCGGGACAGGGTCAGCCCCAGCATTTT. The full variable domain, in which reference TRBV7-2 and TRBJ1-5 provide the parts outside the CDR3, is GAGVSQSPSNKVTEKGKDVELRCDPISGHTALYWYRQSLGQGLEFLIYFQGNSAPDKSGLPSDRFSAERTGGSVSTLTIQRTQQEDSAVYLCASSPAPGQGQPQHFGDGTRLSIL.

The chain combines TRBV10-1 with TRBJ2-7; TRBD1 matches 9 bases. This CDR3 comprises 17 residues. Germline V gene sequence: CDR1 WNHNN, CDR2 SYGVQD (reference sequence). The ends lost 1 base at V and 3 bases at J; junction bases unmatched: 10. CDR3 protein: CASSELYRGLSDYEQYF. CDR3 nucleotides: TGCGCCAGCAGTGAGTTGTACAGGGGGCTATCTGACTACGAGCAGTACTTC.

This sequence joins TRBV9 and TRBJ2-1; 10 bases line up with TRBD2. V shed 2 bases, J shed 8 bases, and the junction held 10 bases outside the gene matches. The CDR3 extends over 16 amino acids. Germline V gene lookup returns CDR1 SGDLS and CDR2 YYNGEE. The CDR3 loop reads CASSVSSGSGTYEQFF. CDR3 in DNA: TGTGCCAGCAGCGTGTCTAGCGGGAGTGGTACGTATGAGCAGTTCTTC.

The V and J genes are TRBV28 and TRBJ1-3; D perhaps matches TRBD1 (5 bases). V was shortened by 6 bases and J by 2 bases, with 20 bases between the two germline ends. This CDR3 has 17 residues. Germline V gene sequence: CDR1 MDHEN, CDR2 SYDVKM. The DNA for the CDR3 is TGTGCCAGCAGCCCACGGGGGTTTAGCCGAGCTGGAAACACCATATATTTT. Amino acid sequence: CASSPRGFSRAGNTIYF. Looking up the rest from reference TRBV28 and TRBJ1-3 gives the full variable domain: DVKVTQSSRYLVKRTGEKVFLECVQDMDHENMFWYRQDPGLGLRLIYFSYDVKMKEKGDIPEGYSVSREKKERFSLILESASTNQTSMYLCASSPRGFSRAGNTIYFGEGSWLTVV.

The rearrangement links TRBV19 to TRBJ2-1; maybe TRBD2 (5 bases). There are 13 residues in the CDR3. Germline CDR1 is LNHDA and CDR2 is SQIVND (reference sequence). Trimming left V 7 bases short and J 2 bases short, with 9 bases between. CDR3 in amino acids: CASKSGTYNEQFF. CDR3 nucleotides: TGTGCCAGTAAGTCCGGGACCTACAATGAGCAGTTCTTC.

The rearrangement links TRBV6-5 to TRBJ2-1, with 9 bases fitting TRBD1. This CDR3 region has 14 residues. V lost 4 bases, J lost 6 bases, and 4 bases stayed unmatched. Germline assignment: CDR1 MNHEY and CDR2 SVGAGI. This chain's CDR3 is CASSSQGAGNEQFF. CDR3 in DNA: TGTGCCAGCAGTTCACAGGGGGCCGGCAATGAGCAGTTCTTC.

The CDR3 bases are TGTGCCAGCAGCTTGGACAGTAACTCTGGAAACACCATATATTTT. This sequence encodes CASSLDSNSGNTIYF. The chain has TRBV5-5 and TRBJ1-3; D call uncertain. The CDR3 contains 15 residues. Germline V gene lookup returns CDR1 SGHKS and CDR2 YYEKEE (reference sequence). Trimming took off 0 bases at V and 0 bases at J, with 7 bases between the two ends. The full variable domain, with the rest looked up from reference TRBV5-5 and TRBJ1-3, is DAGVTQSPTHLIKTRGQQVTLRCSPISGHKSVSWYQQVLGQGPQFIFQYYEKEERGRGNFPDRFSARQFPNYSSELNVNALLLGDSALYLCASSLDSNSGNTIYFGEGSWLTVV.

The chain employs TRBV11-2 and TRBJ2-7; no clear D gene. V was clipped by 3 bases and J by 2 bases, with 11 bases between them. Germline CDR1 is SGHAT and CDR2 is FQNNGV. The length of the CDR3 is 14 residues. The CDR3 bases are TGTGCCAGCAGCTTGATAAGCGAGGCCTACGAGCAGTACTTC. Its protein product is CASSLISEAYEQYF.

The chain employs TRBV3-1 (or the pseudogene TRBV3-2) and TRBJ2-3; TRBD1 matches 7 bases. After removal of 4 bases from V and 1 base from J, the junction contained 11 bases not matched to a gene. The CDR3 length is 17 residues. Per the germline V gene, CDR1 is LGHDT and CDR2 is YNNKEL (reference sequence). CDR3 loop: CASSPSLRDSRTDTQYF. Here the CDR3 DNA reads TGTGCCAGCAGCCCCTCTCTCCGGGACAGCCGCACAGATACGCAGTATTTT.

The J gene is TRBJ2-7, the V gene TRBV5-1; a weak D match, TRBD2 (6 bases). The V and J ends lost 6 bases and 7 bases respectively, with 20 bases between them. The V gene's germline CDR1 is SGHRS and CDR2 YFSETQ. The CDR3 is 14 residues long. CDR3 region: CASTPTSGLGEQYF. The CDR3 DNA is TGCGCCAGCACCCCGACTAGTGGGCTTGGAGAGCAGTACTTC.

V gene TRBV28 combines with J gene TRBJ2-7, with 8 nucleotides matching TRBD2. CDR3 size: 16 residues. V gave up 5 bases and J gave up 3 bases; unmatched junction bases: 12. From germline, CDR1 is MDHEN and CDR2 SYDVKM. The CDR3 sequence: CASSTPDGTRFYEQYF. The CDR3 bases are TGTGCCAGCAGTACCCCGGACGGGACTAGGTTCTACGAGCAGTACTTC. Full variable domain (missing parts from reference TRBV28 and TRBJ2-7): DVKVTQSSRYLVKRTGEKVFLECVQDMDHENMFWYRQDPGLGLRLIYFSYDVKMKEKGDIPEGYSVSREKKERFSLILESASTNQTSMYLCASSTPDGTRFYEQYFGPGTRLTVT.

The V call is TRBV4-1, the J call TRBJ1-2; tentative D call: TRBD1 (5 bases). The CDR3 has 16 amino acids. Per the germline V gene, CDR1 is MGHRA and CDR2 is YSYEKL. Trimming removed 2 bases from V and 7 bases from J, with 20 bases in between. The CDR3 DNA reads as TGCGCCAGCAGCCAACCGTGGGGCAGCGCTAATTCTGGCTACACCTTC. Its protein product is CASSQPWGSANSGYTF.

The chain joins TRBV5-1 to TRBJ2-7, with D maybe TRBD2 (6 bases). Trimming stripped 5 bases from V and 0 bases from J, with 15 bases between. This CDR3 spans 15 amino acids. CDR1 SGHRS and CDR2 YFSETQ come from the germline V gene. The CDR3 DNA reads TGCGCCAGCAGTGACTGGGAGGCCGCCTCCTACGAGCAGTACTTC. The encoded protein is CASSDWEAASYEQYF.

The chain carries TRBV5-8 and TRBJ2-4, with D possibly matching TRBD2 (6 bases). Germline loops: CDR1 SGHTS, CDR2 YDEGEE. With 4 bases removed from V and 4 bases from J, the gap between germline ends came to 12 bases. CDR3 size: 14 residues. DNA of the CDR3: TGTGCCAGCAGCGCCCGGACTAATAAAAACATTCAGTACTTC. This codes for CASSARTNKNIQYF.

The gene calls are TRBV5-1 and TRBJ2-7, with 9 bases matching TRBD1. Germline V CDR1 and CDR2: SGHRS, YFSETQ. The CDR3 runs to 14 residues. V lost 3 bases, J lost 5 bases, and 6 bases stayed unmatched. CDR3 nucleotides: TGCGCCAGCAGCTCAAGGGACAGGGTAGACGAGCAGTACTTC. Its protein is CASSSRDRVDEQYF.

This chain joins TRBV5-1 and TRBJ2-2; D gene unclear. CDR1 and CDR2 from the germline V gene are SGHRS and YFSETQ. Trimming removed 4 bases at V and 1 base at J, with 8 bases between. The CDR3 sequence is 14 residues long. Written as DNA, the CDR3 is TGCGCCAGCAGCGTGGACGGGAACACCGGGGAGCTGTTTTTT. Protein: CASSVDGNTGELFF.

DNA of the CDR3: TGTGCCAGCTCACCCTGGGGAGGGGCCGAGCCCCAGCATTTT. It is translated as CASSPWGGAEPQHF. The chain is built from TRBV18 and TRBJ1-5; D may be TRBD1 (5 bases). Germline V gene lookup returns CDR1 KGHSH and CDR2 LQKENI. This CDR3 comprises 14 residues. V was shortened by 3 bases and J by 8 bases, with 14 bases between the two germline ends.